This T cell receptor beta chain was recorded in a study of T cell responses to AZD1222 COVID-19 vaccine. In regard to this clone: Its matching antigen is unknown.

Clones were sequenced by immunoSEQ multiplex PCR, and TCRdb holds only the in-frame ones, with some missing. The table shows roughly 120,000 clones, with roughly nine tenths occurring only once. Findings and limits, study-wide: White British people made up most donors, females outnumbered males, and clonal diversity was possibly underestimated.

Germline trimming cut 1 base from V and 3 bases from J; bases unmatched to any gene: 17. Germline V gene data show CDR1 as LNHNV and CDR2 as YYDKDF (reference sequence). This CDR3 region has 20 residues. Source: peripheral blood, taken 28 days after the second AZD1222 dose. This chain uses TRBV15 with TRBJ1-2; 10 positions agree with TRBD1. The sequence derives from an adult who received the AZD1222 COVID-19 vaccine. CDR3 DNA: TGTGCCACCAGCAGAGGCCCCGGGTCCTGGACAGGGGGGCGCGACTATGGCTACACCTTC. Translation: CATSRGPGSWTGGRDYGYTF.